A selection of T cell receptor beta chains follows, all from one sample in a study of blood T cell repertoires in COVID-19. The method was immunoSEQ multiplex PCR; TCRdb's version includes in-frame clones alone and lacks a portion of them. The data show roughly 180,000 clones, approximately 80% seen once. Sequencing was performed on PBMCs or T cells enriched from blood (not recorded which). These receptor sequences come from a man aged 45-65 years who had recovered from COVID-19. Both conserved end residues are part of each CDR3.

>12|TRBJ2-7|TRBV5-4
CASSPDSYEQYF
>12|TRBJ2-1|TRBV6-4
CASSDLETEQFF
>13|TRBJ2-7|TRBV28
CATISGVKYEQYF
>16|TRBJ2-3|TRBV9
CASSRVPGLVSDTQYF
>16|TRBJ2-1|TRBV4-2
CASSPTSGRALNEQFF
>11|TRBJ1-1|TRBV6-5
CASSSDYEAFF
>16|TRBJ2-1|TRBV5-1
CASSLEGSGMNNEQFF
>15|TRBJ2-3|TRBV10-3
CAISESGTAPHTQYF
>16|TRBJ1-3|TRBV6-5
CASSLLSGPPGNTIYF
>17|TRBJ2-2|TRBV3-1/TRBV3-2
CASSAQPLGLAAGELFF
>13|TRBJ2-7|TRBV11-3
CASSSLLGGEQYF
>17|TRBJ2-7|TRBV21-1
CASSTTSGRAPYYEQYF
>16|TRBJ2-1|TRBV11-1
CASSLLAGGLYNEQFF
>15|TRBJ1-6|TRBV7-6
CASSLGGTGVSPLHF
>17|TRBJ2-3|TRBV14
CASSQDAGASSTDTQYF
>17|TRBJ2-7|TRBV5-1
CASSPQGWTVRSYEQYF
>15|TRBJ2-3|TRBV28
CASSQTGTGPDTQYF
>13|TRBJ2-5|TRBV25-1
CASSAEVKETQYF
>15|TRBJ1-1|TRBV7-8
CASSSRTGENTEAFF
>15|TRBJ2-2|TRBV11-2
CASSHGQGRTGELFF
>16|TRBJ2-7|TRBV2
CASTADRGRGGDEQYF
>17|TRBJ2-1|TRBV3-1/TRBV3-2
CASSQDTARGVHNEQFF
>15|TRBJ1-5|TRBV10-2
CASSDRDRANQPQHF
>16|TRBJ2-2|TRBV5-4
CASSPDGTRPTGELFF
>13|TRBJ1-1|TRBV12-3/TRBV12-4
CASSLPRNTEAFF
>15|TRBJ2-1|TRBV15
CATSRDPGQVNEQFF
>14|TRBJ2-7|TRBV25-1
CASSESGRAYEQYF
>13|TRBJ2-7|TRBV2
CASGLAASYEQYF
>15|TRBJ1-6|TRBV2
CASSLDRGGNSPLHF
>15|TRBJ1-1|TRBV6-5
CASSRNRGLDTEAFF
>15|TRBJ1-1|TRBV6-5
CASSYIGGQNTEAFF
>13|TRBJ1-1|TRBV6-1
CASSESNWWAAFF
>15|TRBJ1-5|TRBV20-1
CSASGTGDSNQPQHF
>16|TRBJ1-4|TRBV3-1/TRBV3-2
CASSQEGGNPNEKLFF
>17|TRBJ2-1|TRBV28
CASSLSTSGRDNNEQFF
>12|TRBJ2-2|TRBV6-5
CASSPVTGELFF
>15|TRBJ2-1|TRBV19
CASRVLAGGFNEQFF
>16|TRBJ1-4|TRBV7-2
CASSSSRQGAWEKLFF
>12|TRBJ2-3|TRBV6-2/TRBV6-3
CASSRDRRTQYF
>14|TRBJ1-5|TRBV18
CASSPGQGSQPQHF
>15|TRBJ1-2|TRBV3-1/TRBV3-2
CASSQSASGIYGYTF
>14|TRBJ1-6|TRBV14
CASSLGLYNSPLHF
>16|TRBJ2-2|TRBV3-1/TRBV3-2
CASSQVRGQGTGELFF
>13|TRBJ2-5|TRBV7-2
CASSSDRVQTQYF
>15|TRBJ2-2|TRBV9
CASSVESGKGGELFF
>15|TRBJ2-2|TRBV5-1
CASSLKRTGSGELFF
>13|TRBJ1-1|TRBV29-1
CSVRGSLNTEAFF
>16|TRBJ1-6|TRBV2
CASSEALGGANSPLHF
>14|TRBJ2-5|TRBV30
CAWLPAGGQETQYF
>15|TRBJ1-5|TRBV27
CASSDTGVNNQPQHF
>18|TRBJ2-5|TRBV11-2
CASSLRIGGGPHQETQYF